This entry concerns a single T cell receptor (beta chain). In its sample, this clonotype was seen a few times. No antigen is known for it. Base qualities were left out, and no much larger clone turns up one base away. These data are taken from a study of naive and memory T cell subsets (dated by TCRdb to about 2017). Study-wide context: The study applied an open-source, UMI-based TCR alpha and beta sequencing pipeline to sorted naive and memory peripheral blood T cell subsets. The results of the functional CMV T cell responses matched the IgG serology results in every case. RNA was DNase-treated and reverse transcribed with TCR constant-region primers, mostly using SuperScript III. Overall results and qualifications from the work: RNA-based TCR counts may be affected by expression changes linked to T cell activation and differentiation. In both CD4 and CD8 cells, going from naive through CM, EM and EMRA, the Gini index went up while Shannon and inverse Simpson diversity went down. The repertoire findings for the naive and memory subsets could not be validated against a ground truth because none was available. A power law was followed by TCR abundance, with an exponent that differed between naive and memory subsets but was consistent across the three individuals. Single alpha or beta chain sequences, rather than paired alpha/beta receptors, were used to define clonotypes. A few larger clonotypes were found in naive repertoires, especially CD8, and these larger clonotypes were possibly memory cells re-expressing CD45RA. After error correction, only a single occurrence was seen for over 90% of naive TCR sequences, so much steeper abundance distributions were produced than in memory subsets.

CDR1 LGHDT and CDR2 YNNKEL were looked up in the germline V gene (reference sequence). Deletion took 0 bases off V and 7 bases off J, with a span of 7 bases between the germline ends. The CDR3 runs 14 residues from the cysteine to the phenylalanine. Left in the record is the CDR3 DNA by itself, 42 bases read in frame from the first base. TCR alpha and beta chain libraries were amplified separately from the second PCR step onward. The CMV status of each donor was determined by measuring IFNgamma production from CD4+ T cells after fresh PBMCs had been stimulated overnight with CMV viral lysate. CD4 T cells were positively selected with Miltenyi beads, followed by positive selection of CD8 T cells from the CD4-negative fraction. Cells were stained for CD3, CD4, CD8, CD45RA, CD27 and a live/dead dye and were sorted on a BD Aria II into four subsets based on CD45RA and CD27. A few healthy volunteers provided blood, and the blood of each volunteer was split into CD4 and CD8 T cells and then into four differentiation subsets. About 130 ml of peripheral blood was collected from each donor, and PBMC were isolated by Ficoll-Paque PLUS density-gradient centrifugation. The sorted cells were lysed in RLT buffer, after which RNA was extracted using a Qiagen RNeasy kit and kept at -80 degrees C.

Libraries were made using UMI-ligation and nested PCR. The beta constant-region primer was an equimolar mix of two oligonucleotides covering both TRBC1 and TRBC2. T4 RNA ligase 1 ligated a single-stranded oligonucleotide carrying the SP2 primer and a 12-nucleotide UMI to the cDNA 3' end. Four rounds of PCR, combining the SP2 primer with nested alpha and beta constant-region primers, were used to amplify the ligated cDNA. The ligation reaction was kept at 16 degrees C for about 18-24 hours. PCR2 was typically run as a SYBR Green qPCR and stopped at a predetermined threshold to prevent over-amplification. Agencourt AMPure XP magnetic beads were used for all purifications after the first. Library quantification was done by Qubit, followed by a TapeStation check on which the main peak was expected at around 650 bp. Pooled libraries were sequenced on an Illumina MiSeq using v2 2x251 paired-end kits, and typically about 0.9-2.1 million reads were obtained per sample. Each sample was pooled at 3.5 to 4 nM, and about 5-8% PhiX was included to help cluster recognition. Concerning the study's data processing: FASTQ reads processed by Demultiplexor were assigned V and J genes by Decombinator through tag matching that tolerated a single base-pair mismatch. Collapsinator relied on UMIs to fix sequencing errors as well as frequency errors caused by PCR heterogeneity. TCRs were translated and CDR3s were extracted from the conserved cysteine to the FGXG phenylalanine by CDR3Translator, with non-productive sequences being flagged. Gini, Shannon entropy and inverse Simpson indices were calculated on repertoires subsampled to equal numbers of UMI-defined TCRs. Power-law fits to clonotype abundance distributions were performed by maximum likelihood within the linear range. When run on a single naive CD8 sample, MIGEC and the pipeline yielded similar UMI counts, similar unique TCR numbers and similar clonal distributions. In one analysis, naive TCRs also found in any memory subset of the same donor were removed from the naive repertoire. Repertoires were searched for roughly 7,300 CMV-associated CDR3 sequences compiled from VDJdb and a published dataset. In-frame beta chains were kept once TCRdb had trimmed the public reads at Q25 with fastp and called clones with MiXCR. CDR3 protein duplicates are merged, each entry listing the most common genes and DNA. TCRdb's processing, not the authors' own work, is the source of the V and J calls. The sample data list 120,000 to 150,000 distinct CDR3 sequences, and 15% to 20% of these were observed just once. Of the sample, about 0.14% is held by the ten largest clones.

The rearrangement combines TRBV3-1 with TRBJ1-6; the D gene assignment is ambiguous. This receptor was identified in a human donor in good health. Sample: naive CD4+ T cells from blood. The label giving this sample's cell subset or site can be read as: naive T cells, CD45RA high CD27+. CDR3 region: CASSQDVGNSPLHF. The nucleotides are TGTGCCAGCAGCCAAGATGTTGGGAATTCACCCCTCCACTTT.